Detailed here is one TCR beta chain. Healthy Caucasians from Russia aged roughly 6 to 90 served as donors. The sample comes from a study of blood T cells in healthy people across ages. The CDR3 totals 19 residues. The V and J ends lost 2 bases and 0 bases respectively, with 23 bases between them. CDR1 is SGDLS, CDR2 YYNGEE, per germline. The authors ran a second PCR of 7 to 11 cycles using a sample-barcoded 5' primer and a J-beta primer mix. TCRdb recomputed calls from the 5' RACE reads with MiXCR, one row per CDR3 protein. The table includes about 800,000 distinct CDR3 sequences, over 45% detected once.

This clonotype was obtained from a man aged 30 to 45 in good health. V usage is TRBV9 and J usage is TRBJ1-1, with D perhaps TRBD1 (6 bases). The sequencing sample was made of blood. CDR3 nucleotide sequence: TGTGCCAGCAGCGTGGGGATCGTGGGGGACACTAACCTGAACACTGAAGCTTTCTTT. Its protein product is CASSVGIVGDTNLNTEAFF.